The 25 T cell receptor beta chains presented below share a single source sample, sequenced in a study of vaccination effects on CD4 cells after COVID-19. Their specific antigens are unknown. Clones were read by immunoSEQ multiplex PCR, and TCRdb kept only the in-frame ones, dropping some. The table has around 47,000 clones, approximately 70% seen once. Under the ViraFEST assay, PBMC were stimulated with viral peptide pools so that antigen-specific CD4+ T cells expanded. Sequencing was performed afterwards. Having been cultured for around ten days, the cells underwent CD4+ T cell isolation. Their SARS-CoV-2 infection, verified by PCR, occurred between March and December 2020. Sequencing was performed on CD4+ T cells from PBMCs cultured with a peptide pool, taken before COVID-19 vaccination. The receptors originated from a human donor who had a prior SARS-CoV-2 infection.

The sample holds a few counts of this clone. The rearrangement links TRBV6-5 to TRBJ2-1; D is unclear. CDR1 is MNHEY, CDR2 SVGAGI, per germline. The germline V and J ends were trimmed by 5 bases and 6 bases, with 11 bases remaining between them. This CDR3 is built from 13 residues. CDR3 residues: CASSPGRSNEQFF. CDR3 DNA: TGTGCCAGCAGTCCTGGACGGTCCAATGAGCAGTTCTTC.

The rearrangement joins TRBV6-2 or TRBV6-3 to TRBJ2-1, with D maybe TRBD2 (5 bases). V was cut by 5 bases and J by 2 bases, with 10 bases left in between. This CDR3 has 14 amino acids. In germline, CDR1 is MNHEY, CDR2 SVGEGT. The CDR3 region is CASSPSGAYNEQFF. CDR3 nucleotides: TGTGCCAGCAGTCCAAGCGGTGCCTACAATGAGCAGTTCTTC.

V and J are TRBV6-1 and TRBJ2-3; D is unresolved. CDR3 length: 14 residues. Trimming removed 2 bases at V and 5 bases at J, with 11 bases between. Germline V gene lookup returns CDR1 MNHNS and CDR2 SASEGT. CDR3 loop: CASSEFLIGDTQYF. The CDR3 DNA sequence: TGTGCCAGCAGTGAATTTCTGATCGGAGATACGCAGTATTTT.

The genes are TRBV5-4 and TRBJ2-3, with 7 bases identical to TRBD2. Germline V gene data show CDR1 as SGHNT and CDR2 as YYREEE (reference sequence). Trimming removed 1 base from V and 0 bases from J; junction bases left unmatched: 5. The CDR3 runs to 16 residues. The DNA of the CDR3 is TGTGCCAGCAGCTTGAGCAGCGGGACTAGCACAGATACGCAGTATTTT. Its protein is CASSLSSGTSTDTQYF.

The chain uses TRBV5-4 and TRBJ2-5, with D possibly called TRBD1 or TRBD2 (6 bases each). Trimming removed 4 bases from V and 5 bases from J, with 15 bases in between. The CDR3 covers 14 residues. Germline CDR1 reads SGHNT; CDR2 reads YYREEE (reference sequence). The CDR3 coding sequence is TGTGCCAGCAGCGCTCCGGGGGCGGGGGAGACCCAGTACTTC. The encoded protein is CASSAPGAGETQYF. Full variable domain (missing parts from reference TRBV5-4 and TRBJ2-5): ETGVTQSPTHLIKTRGQQVTLRCSSQSGHNTVSWYQQALGQGPQFIFQYYREEENGRGNFPPRFSGLQFPNYSSELNVNALELDDSALYLCASSAPGAGETQYFGPGTRLLVL.

The rearrangement uses TRBV9 and TRBJ1-1; TRBD1 agrees at 9 bases. V lost 4 bases and J lost 6; bases outside the gene matches: 10. Per the germline V gene, CDR1 is SGDLS and CDR2 is YYNGEE. The CDR3 sequence is 15 residues long. As DNA, the CDR3 is TGTGCCAGCAGCAATCGACAGGGGGTTTTGTCTGAAGCTTTCTTT. Its translation is CASSNRQGVLSEAFF.

The chain uses TRBV18 and TRBJ1-3; D possibly corresponds to TRBD1 (5 bases). Germline V gene sequence: CDR1 KGHSH, CDR2 LQKENI. V lost 4 bases and J lost 4, with 14 bases in between. The length of the CDR3 is 15 residues. CDR3 loop: CASSRAGTQGNTIYF. CDR3 sequence (DNA): TGTGCCAGCTCACGAGCTGGGACTCAGGGAAACACCATATATTTT.

The chain couples TRBV2 to TRBJ2-2, with TRBD2 matching over 9 bases. Germline V gene data show CDR1 as SNHLY and CDR2 as FYNNEI. The CDR3 length is 18 residues. The V and J ends lost 1 base and 1 base, in that order; junction bases with no gene match: 7. The chain's CDR3 is CASSEGVLAGENTGELFF. As DNA, the CDR3 is TGTGCCAGCAGTGAAGGGGTGTTAGCGGGGGAGAACACCGGGGAGCTGTTTTTT.

This clone was detected a few times. The V and J genes are TRBV2 and TRBJ2-7; the D gene could be TRBD1 or TRBD2 (7 bases each). CDR1 and CDR2 from the germline V gene are SNHLY and FYNNEI. The CDR3 covers 14 residues. The V end was cut by 3 bases, the J end by 1 base, with 10 bases between. The CDR3 reads CASSDQGGSYEQYF. The CDR3 DNA reads as TGTGCCAGCAGTGATCAGGGGGGGTCCTACGAGCAGTACTTC.

The chain combines TRBV19 with TRBJ1-6; tentatively, D is TRBD1 (6 bases). Germline CDR1 LNHDA, CDR2 SQIVND (reference sequence). The V end lost 10 bases, the J end lost 4 bases, and 14 bases lay between the germline ends. The CDR3 totals 14 residues. CDR3 sequence (DNA): TGTGCCACTTCGGACAGTACTTATAATTCACCCCTCCACTTT. The encoded protein is CATSDSTYNSPLHF.

This clone has just one count. The chain employs TRBV18 and TRBJ1-2, with a possible D match to TRBD1 (6 bases). There are 15 residues in the CDR3. The V and J ends lost 3 bases and 2 bases respectively, with 13 bases between them. Germline V gene data show CDR1 as KGHSH and CDR2 as LQKENI. In DNA, the CDR3 is TGTGCCAGCTCACCTTTAGACAGGCCAAACTATGGCTACACCTTC. Its translation: CASSPLDRPNYGYTF.

This chain links TRBV6-1 with TRBJ2-1; TRBD1 agrees at 9 bases. CDR3 size: 17 residues. Germline V gene data show CDR1 as MNHNS and CDR2 as SASEGT. V shed 0 bases, J shed 5 bases, and the junction held 8 bases outside the gene matches. Here the CDR3 reads CASSEALPGQGNNEQFF. CDR3 coding DNA: TGTGCCAGCAGTGAAGCTCTTCCGGGACAGGGAAACAATGAGCAGTTCTTC.

In its sample, this clone was seen once. The chain has TRBV30 and TRBJ2-4; 7 nucleotides agree with TRBD1. This CDR3 region has 15 residues. The germline V gene has CDR1 GTSNPN and CDR2 SVGIG (reference sequence). Unmatched junction bases numbered 13, after V lost 2 bases and J lost 9 bases. In DNA, the CDR3 is TGTGCCTGGAGTACAACCATTAACAGGGGTGGCATTCAGTACTTC. Protein: CAWSTTINRGGIQYF. Drawing the rest from reference TRBV30 and TRBJ2-4, the complete variable domain is SQTIHQWPATLVQPVGSPLSLECTVEGTSNPNLYWYRQAAGRGLQLLFYSVGIGQISSEVPQNLSASRPQDRQFILSSKKLLLSDSGFYLCAWSTTINRGGIQYFGAGTRLSVL.

This clone was detected once. CDR3 sequence (DNA): TGTGCCAGCAGTTCCGGGACTAGTTTTTACAATGAGCAGTTCTTC. This encodes CASSSGTSFYNEQFF. V usage is TRBV6-6 and J usage is TRBJ2-1, with 8 bases identical to TRBD2. V gave up 4 bases and J gave up 4 bases; unmatched junction bases: 6. This CDR3 region has 15 residues. Per germline, CDR1 MNHNY and CDR2 SVGAGI (reference sequence).

The CDR3 loop reads CASRRGWGYEQYF. The CDR3, as DNA: TGTGCCAGCAGACGGGGGTGGGGATACGAGCAGTACTTC. The chain uses TRBV5-8 and TRBJ2-7; TRBD2 is a possible D gene (6 bases). From germline, CDR1 is SGHTS and CDR2 YDEGEE. This CDR3 is 13 amino acids long. Trimming cost V 5 bases and J 4 bases, with 13 bases left between them.

The V call is TRBV3-1 (or the pseudogene TRBV3-2), the J call TRBJ1-6; D might be TRBD1 (6 bases). Per germline, CDR1 LGHDT and CDR2 YNNKEL (reference sequence). Trimming took off 6 bases at V and 4 bases at J, with 13 bases between the two ends. The CDR3 is made up of 15 amino acids. CDR3 in amino acids: CASRPTGTYNSPLHF. CDR3 bases: TGTGCCAGCAGACCGACCGGGACATATAATTCACCCCTCCACTTT.

This clone was counted a single time. This chain uses TRBV2 with TRBJ1-1; D unclear. Per germline, CDR1 SNHLY and CDR2 FYNNEI. This CDR3 comprises 15 residues. V was clipped by 2 bases and J by 5 bases, with 15 bases between them. The CDR3 nucleotides read TGTGCCAGCAGTGAAAACCCCCTCGGGGTTACTGAAGCTTTCTTT. Protein: CASSENPLGVTEAFF.

The chain has TRBV19 and TRBJ2-2; D is perhaps TRBD2 (6 bases). The V gene lost 6 bases and the J gene lost 0 bases, with 11 bases spanning the gap. The germline CDR1 and CDR2 sequences are LNHDA and SQIVND (reference sequence). The CDR3 loop spans 15 amino acids. The DNA for the CDR3 is TGTGCCAGTAGCTCCCCGGGGGCGAACACCGGGGAGCTGTTTTTT. Its translation is CASSSPGANTGELFF.

The count of this clone is one. The chain uses TRBV12-3 or TRBV12-4 and TRBJ2-2, with D hard to call. This CDR3 spans 13 amino acids. V was clipped by 4 bases and J by 4 bases, with 7 bases between them. CDR3 coding DNA: TGTGCCAGCAGTTCTTTGGGCACCGGGGAGCTGTTTTTT. This sequence encodes CASSSLGTGELFF.

The rearrangement links TRBV19 to TRBJ2-5; 7 nucleotides match TRBD1. From germline, CDR1 is LNHDA and CDR2 SQIVND (reference sequence). V shed 6 bases and J 4 bases; nucleotides not matched to a gene: 8. The CDR3 loop spans 14 amino acids. The CDR3 DNA is TGTGCCAGTAGGGATACAGGGGCCAGAGAGACCCAGTACTTC. Its protein is CASRDTGARETQYF.

This clone was found a few times. The chain carries TRBV3-1 (or the pseudogene TRBV3-2) and TRBJ2-7; D is uncertain. Germline V gene data show CDR1 as LGHDT and CDR2 as YNNKEL (reference sequence). V was clipped by 2 bases and J by 0 bases, with 5 bases between them. The CDR3 has 13 amino acids. CDR3 coding DNA: TGTGCCAGCAGCCAATTCAACTCCTACGAGCAGTACTTC. Encoded protein: CASSQFNSYEQYF.

The rearrangement links TRBV24-1 to TRBJ2-1; unclear D gene. With 6 bases removed from V and 9 bases from J, the gap between germline ends came to 14 bases. Germline values: CDR1 KGHDR, CDR2 SFDVKD. This CDR3 is 13 amino acids long. CDR3 region: CATSRAVFGEQFF. The CDR3 bases are TGTGCCACCAGTCGGGCAGTCTTCGGTGAGCAGTTCTTC.

This clone was detected only once. CDR3 sequence reads: CASSEGWREYEQYF. In nucleotides, the CDR3 is TGTGCCAGCAGTGAAGGTTGGAGGGAGTACGAGCAGTACTTC. V usage is TRBV6-1 and J usage is TRBJ2-7; the D gene is possibly TRBD2 (6 bases). CDR1 and CDR2 from the germline V gene are MNHNS and SASEGT. The germline V and J ends were trimmed by 1 base and 4 bases, with 11 bases remaining between them. The CDR3 runs to 14 residues.

The chain carries TRBV3-1 (or the pseudogene TRBV3-2) and TRBJ2-3; no reliable D call. Germline loops: CDR1 LGHDT, CDR2 YNNKEL (reference sequence). Trimming pared 2 bases from V and 2 bases from J, leaving 14 bases between. The CDR3 has 16 amino acids. For the CDR3, the DNA is TGTGCCAGCAGCCAAAGCTTGGGCTCTCTCACAGATACGCAGTATTTT. Translating it yields CASSQSLGSLTDTQYF.

The sample holds a few counts of this clone. V usage is TRBV12-3 or TRBV12-4 and J usage is TRBJ1-2; D is unresolved. CDR3 size: 13 residues. Trimming removed 4 bases from V and 1 base from J, with 7 bases in between. The CDR3 DNA reads TGTGCCAGCAGTTCCGCACGTAACTATGGCTACACCTTC. Protein product: CASSSARNYGYTF.